This T cell receptor (beta chain) was observed in a study of CD8+CD57+ T cells in acquired aplastic anemia. Study as a whole: When averaged, DNA from sorted CD4+ and CD8+ cells came to approximately 3 ug.

Trimming at V came to 0 bases and at J to 2 bases, leaving 6 bases not matched to a gene. The CDR3 runs 19 residues. Germline loops: CDR1 SGHTA, CDR2 FQGNSA. Genomic DNA, serving as template, underwent TCR beta VDJ and CDR3 profiling. MiXCR was run by TCRdb on the reads, yielding one entry per CDR3 protein. The sample consists of under 250,000 distinct CDR3 sequences, 45% to 50% of them appearing once. An expansion of CD8+CD57+ cells by flow cytometry had been shown in patients chosen for sequencing. The sequence was collected from a human donor with aplastic anemia. The V and J genes are TRBV7-2 and TRBJ2-1, with 14 bases identical to TRBD2. The specimen was sorted CD4+, CD8+, or CD8+CD57+ T cells (not recorded which) from PBMCs. The CDR3 bases are TGTGCCAGCAGCTTAGCGGTGGGACTAGCGGGGGTCCCCTACAATGAGCAGTTCTTC. It translates to CASSLAVGLAGVPYNEQFF.